The entry below describes one TCR beta chain. Some clones are missing from TCRdb's copy, which holds only in-frame ones; the method was immunoSEQ multiplex PCR. This table holds more than 850,000 clones, more than 75% found once. These data belong to a study of shared clonotypes between healthy human individuals. In germline, CDR1 is SGDLS, CDR2 YYNGEE. This CDR3 spans 16 amino acids. The ends were cut back, 4 bases at V and 1 base at J, with 18 bases in the middle. The sequenced sample consisted of memory CD4+ T cells from PBMCs. The subset denotes: CD45RA-negative fraction. The J gene is TRBJ2-7, the V gene TRBV9; possible D gene TRBD1, 6 bases. This clonotype was obtained from a young man in good health. Some clones in this sample may be carry-over from other donors' samples. For the CDR3, the DNA is TGTGCCAGCAGCCCCCAACCCGGGCAGGGGTCCTACGAGCAGTACTTC. Amino acids: CASSPQPGQGSYEQYF.